This T cell receptor (beta chain) was recorded in a study of early T cells in non-severe SARS-CoV-2 infection. Study-level points and caveats: Private and CD4 specificities were missed by VDJdb matching, which favored anti-spike CD8 responses.

Researchers tagged individual cDNA molecules with unique molecular identifiers. TCRdb used MiXCR to reprocess the 5' RACE reads, holding one entry per CDR3 protein. The table records about 28,000 distinct CDR3 sequences, 6% of them present only once. The V and J ends lost 2 bases and 5 bases respectively, with 16 bases between them. The CDR3 loop spans 15 amino acids. Germline assignment: CDR1 SGHTS and CDR2 YDEGEE. This clonotype has at least ten counts. Its antigen is not identified. The chain links TRBV5-8 to TRBJ2-5; tentatively, D is TRBD2 (5 bases). The input for sequencing was whole blood, taken at baseline. The sequence was collected from an adult who was a healthcare worker with PCR-confirmed SARS-CoV-2 infection or an uninfected control (not recorded which). The CDR3 nucleotides read TGTGCCAGCAGCTTTGGCGGGTTTGGGCGGGAGACCCAGTACTTC. Residues: CASSFGGFGRETQYF.